This paragraph covers one T cell receptor (beta chain) sequence. Recruitment covered about 25 US areas and drew participants whose ages spanned roughly 18 to 100 years. Assignments of participants to cohorts depended upon their own reported clinical history. In germline, CDR1 is LGHNA, CDR2 YSLEER. Trimming took 3 bases from V and 4 from J; bases not matched to a gene: 8. CDR3 length: 15 amino acids. The data are from a study of blood T cell repertoires in COVID-19. Study as a whole: Some COVID-19 samples were acute and others convalescent; all came from the United States, Italy and Spain.

Per the study methods: Reference gene primer amplification in the assay estimated nucleated cell counts. Clones were sequenced by immunoSEQ multiplex PCR, and TCRdb holds only the in-frame ones, with some missing. The V and J calls and the clone size are those of that table, but D and trimming were determined from the DNA. The table lists 150,000 to 200,000 clones, roughly 90% of them singletons, with around 6.7% in the top ten. The sequencing input was PBMCs or T cells enriched from blood (not recorded which). The TCR sequence derives from a woman aged 50 to 65 who had recovered from COVID-19. This chain joins TRBV4-3 and TRBJ1-2; 7 bases agree with TRBD1. DNA for the CDR3: TGCGCCAGCAGCCAGCTAGGGGGCAGTTTCTATGGCTACACCTTC. Translation gives CASSQLGGSFYGYTF.